This TCR beta chain was sequenced for a study of Ad26.COV2.S vaccination and SARS-CoV-2 variants. This clone was counted a single time. Generated by immunoSEQ multiplex PCR, the TCRdb table keeps only in-frame clones and is missing some. The sample carries under 250,000 clones, about 83% recorded once. CDR1 and CDR2 (germline): SGHNT, YYREEE (reference sequence). V lost 4 bases to trimming and J lost 2 bases, with 17 bases between them. The CDR3 spans 16 residues. The treatment is: about 20 received Ad26.COV2.S at low or high dose, single or two shots; roughly five received placebo; per-sample allocation not given. On day 63 after the first injection, vaccine and placebo recipients gave samples. Whoever gave the sample was an adult aged 18-55 years in Boston.

The sample in question was peripheral blood, obtained in a trial of Ad26.COV2.S vaccine versus placebo. The J gene is TRBJ2-3, the V gene TRBV5-4; D possibly corresponds to TRBD2 (6 bases). The clonotype originates from a person aged 18-65 years who received the Ad26.COV2.S COVID-19 vaccine or a placebo. CDR3: CASSQKRAPPTDTQYF. CDR3 DNA sequence: TGTGCCAGCAGCCAAAAGCGGGCGCCCCCCACAGATACGCAGTATTTT. Based on the CDR3 plus reference TRBV5-4 and TRBJ2-3, the full variable domain is ETGVTQSPTHLIKTRGQQVTLRCSSQSGHNTVSWYQQALGQGPQFIFQYYREEENGRGNFPPRFSGLQFPNYSSELNVNALELDDSALYLCASSQKRAPPTDTQYFGPGTRLTVL.